This TCR beta chain was sequenced during a study of blood T cell repertoires in COVID-19. The overall study: Sample material is recorded as cDNA or gDNA derived from T cells, B-cell-depleted T cells, or PBMCs.

A remark on this clone: One end of the junction does not line up with germline, which may come from a read error.

CDR1 SGHAT and CDR2 FQNNGV come from the germline V gene. The CDR3 is 14 amino acids. TCRdb keeps only in-frame clones here, not all; method: immunoSEQ multiplex PCR. The sample comprises around 250,000 clones, about 86% of which are singletons, and 5.7% rests with the top ten. The chain is built from TRBV11-2 and TRBJ1-2; D unresolved. This receptor was taken from a man of 80 years or more with acute or convalescent COVID-19. The sequencing input was peripheral blood. The CDR3 here is CASSWGGQNFGYTF. CDR3 coding DNA: TGTGCCAGCAGCTGGGGAGGGCAGAACTTTGGCTACACCTTC.